This T cell receptor beta chain comes out of a study of response to subunit inactivated influenza vaccine. This clonotype has only a few counts. TCRdb processed the RT-PCR reads anew with MiXCR; each CDR3 protein has one entry. This table holds about 540,000 distinct CDR3 sequences, under 25% found once. These data were also reused for a study on T cells expressing NK-cell markers. That source reports: A 5'RACE template switching approach incorporating UMIs was used to make TCR beta cDNA.

The TCR sequence derives from a man aged 45-65 years who received an inactivated influenza vaccine. Specimen: CD4+ T cells sorted from PBMCs, collected 11 to 12 days after vaccination.

The CDR3 nucleotides are TGTGCCAGCACCCCCTGGGGACAGGCCACTCAAGAGACCCAGTACTTC. It specifies CASTPWGQATQETQYF. The J gene is TRBJ2-5, the V gene TRBV2; the match to TRBD1 covers 8 bases. J lost 2 bases, V lost 7 bases, and 12 bases had no gene match. The V gene's germline CDR1 is SNHLY and CDR2 FYNNEI. The CDR3 is made up of 16 amino acids.